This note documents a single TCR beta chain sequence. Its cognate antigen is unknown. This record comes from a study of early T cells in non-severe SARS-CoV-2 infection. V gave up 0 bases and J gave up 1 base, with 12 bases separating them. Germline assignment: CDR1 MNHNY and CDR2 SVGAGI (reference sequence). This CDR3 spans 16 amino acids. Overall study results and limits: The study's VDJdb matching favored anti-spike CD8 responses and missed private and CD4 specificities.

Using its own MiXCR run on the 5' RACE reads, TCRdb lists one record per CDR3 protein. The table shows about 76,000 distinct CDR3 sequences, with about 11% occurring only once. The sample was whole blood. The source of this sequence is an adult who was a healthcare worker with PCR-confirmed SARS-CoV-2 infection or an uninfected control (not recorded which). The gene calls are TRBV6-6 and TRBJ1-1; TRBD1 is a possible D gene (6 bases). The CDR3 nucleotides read TGTGCCAGCAGTTACTCCGGGGGGCAGGGGAACACTGAAGCTTTCTTT. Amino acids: CASSYSGGQGNTEAFF.